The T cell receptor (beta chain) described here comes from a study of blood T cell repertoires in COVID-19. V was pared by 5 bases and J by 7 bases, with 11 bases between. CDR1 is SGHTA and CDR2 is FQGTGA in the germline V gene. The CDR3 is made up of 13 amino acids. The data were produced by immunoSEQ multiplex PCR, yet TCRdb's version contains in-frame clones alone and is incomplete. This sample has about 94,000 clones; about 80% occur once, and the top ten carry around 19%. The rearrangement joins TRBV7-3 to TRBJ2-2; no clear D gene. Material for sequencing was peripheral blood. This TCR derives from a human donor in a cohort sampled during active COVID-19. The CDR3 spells CASSAVASGELFF. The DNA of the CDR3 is TGTGCCAGCAGCGCCGTGGCTAGCGGGGAGCTGTTTTTT.